These T cell receptor beta chains were read from a single sample in a study of OX40 agonist ivuxolimab in advanced cancers. Here immunoSEQ multiplex PCR was the method, and the copy in TCRdb shows in-frame clones only, minus some. The sample comprises around 15,000 clones, 80% to 95% of which are singletons, and around 6.8% rests with the top ten. Material: CD4+ or CD8+ T cells sorted from blood, obtained in a trial of the OX40 agonist ivuxolimab. These receptors came from an adult with an advanced solid tumor such as melanoma, head and neck, liver or kidney cancer. Each CDR3 is given with its conserved first and last residue. Clone sizes are given selectively: once, few, many, or a class where the clone is expanded.

V	size	CDR3
TRBV5-4	.	CASSPGDTQYF
TRBV6-6	.	CASSYLGGSYGYTF
TRBV28	.	CASSLLDTIYF
TRBV19	few	CASSIGGETQHF
TRBV5-4	.	CASSLELPGFDGELFF
TRBV9	.	CASSSTGAGNEQFF
TRBV19	.	CASSLRGYTEAFF
TRBV27	.	CASSLGQGADGYTF
TRBV5-1	.	CASSLASGRTYEQYF
TRBV9	.	CASSLAGAGTGELFF
TRBV5-5	.	CASTWSWPTGEQYF
TRBV5-6	.	CASSLGQGAYEQYF
TRBV19	once	CASSIQEFYEQYF
TRBV6-6	.	CASRGAGVEGNTIYF
TRBV6-4	once	CASSDGGETQYF
TRBV27	.	CASSSGLNTGELFF
TRBV7-9	.	CASSFDREKLFF
TRBV21-1	.	CASSGRTAPYEQYF
TRBV11-3	.	CASASFEGSSYNEQFF
TRBV19	few	CASSMSGSGANVLTF
TRBV5-1	.	CASKGGAGDYEQYF
TRBV10-3	.	CAITGQGNEQYF
TRBV28	once	CASSRRIPGQGFTYEQYF
TRBV28	.	CASSADREDGYTF
TRBV19	.	CASSIVVDYRRYGELFF
TRBV6-1	medium-sized	CASSDFWVGGYEQYF
TRBV2	.	CASKTSNEQFF
TRBV21-1	.	CASCDRDKKNEQFF
TRBV5-4	.	CASYYAGGQADTQYF
TRBV5-6	.	CASSPPGYTEAFF
TRBV27	once	CASSLAGNQPQHF
TRBV4-1	once	CASSSDSLMNTEAFF
TRBV11-2	.	CASSLEDYQSTDTQYF
TRBV9	once	CASSVGSGDTNYGYTF
TRBV2	.	CASRPIPSGHNEQFF
TRBV7-9	.	CASSLDGGWYEQYF
TRBV10-3	.	CAISDGGNPHNEQFF
TRBV19	.	CASSIWGQRNEQFF
TRBV29-1	.	CSVSGGTEAFF
TRBV13	once	CASSLGEGNYNEQFF
TRBV7-9	.	CASSLGLQEAFF
TRBV10-1	.	CASSDPKGMNTEAFF
TRBV7-8	.	CASSLFPSGHLNYGYTF
TRBV29-1	.	CSVLFLGVAGGQSTGELFF
TRBV2	.	CASSEGTGYEKLFF
TRBV19	.	CASSGQAHSYEQYF
TRBV9	.	CASSVPPANEAFF
TRBV5-1	.	CASSGTVNTEAFF